This is a list of T cell receptor beta chains from one sample in a study of cytomegalovirus exposure and HLA in healthy donors. Clones were sequenced by immunoSEQ multiplex PCR, and TCRdb holds only the in-frame ones, with some missing. This table holds roughly 200,000 clones, about 81% found once. The specimen was PBMCs. The receptors come from a woman aged 25 to 45 in good health and CMV-seronegative. CDR3s include the opening cysteine and the closing phenylalanine or tryptophan. Fields, in order: CDR3 protein, J gene, V gene.

cdr3_aa: CAIQDPTGGNSPLHF; j_call: TRBJ1-6; v_call: TRBV10-3
cdr3_aa: CASSSLRGTEAFF; j_call: TRBJ1-1; v_call: TRBV6-5
cdr3_aa: CASSSGTSTDTQYF; j_call: TRBJ2-3; v_call: TRBV19
cdr3_aa: CASNLGQGFEDTQYF; j_call: TRBJ2-3; v_call: TRBV5-8
cdr3_aa: CASSLDGQTFYNEQFF; j_call: TRBJ2-1; v_call: TRBV11-1
cdr3_aa: CASRRNTEAFF; j_call: TRBJ1-1; v_call: TRBV25-1
cdr3_aa: CASRLDNNQPQHF; j_call: TRBJ1-5; v_call: TRBV5-4
cdr3_aa: CASLLADQETQYF; j_call: TRBJ2-5; v_call: TRBV2
cdr3_aa: CASSPSSGSYEQYF; j_call: TRBJ2-7; v_call: TRBV18
cdr3_aa: CASSLDVANTGELFF; j_call: TRBJ2-2; v_call: TRBV5-1
cdr3_aa: CASSKDRAREQYF; j_call: TRBJ2-7; v_call: TRBV27
cdr3_aa: CASSLPGRAGYEQYF; j_call: TRBJ2-7; v_call: TRBV28
cdr3_aa: CASRSSAPRAFF; j_call: TRBJ1-1; v_call: TRBV28
cdr3_aa: CASSPVPDSGQGETQYF; j_call: TRBJ2-5; v_call: TRBV5-1
cdr3_aa: CSVEDRRTAYIAKNIQYF; j_call: TRBJ2-4; v_call: TRBV29-1
cdr3_aa: CASSSNSGGAASEQYF; j_call: TRBJ2-7; v_call: TRBV6-5
cdr3_aa: CAWSVGTGGDEQFF; j_call: TRBJ2-1; v_call: TRBV30
cdr3_aa: CASSPSGYEQYF; j_call: TRBJ2-7; v_call: TRBV7-8
cdr3_aa: CASRQTGGGGYEQYF; j_call: TRBJ2-7; v_call: TRBV6-5
cdr3_aa: CASSVGQGGQPQHF; j_call: TRBJ1-5; v_call: TRBV9
cdr3_aa: CASSVEVLADPYEQYF; j_call: TRBJ2-7; v_call: TRBV9
cdr3_aa: CASSLAGQGTEKLFF; j_call: TRBJ1-4; v_call: TRBV5-1
cdr3_aa: CASSELGQESGNTIYF; j_call: TRBJ1-3; v_call: TRBV6-1
cdr3_aa: CAISDEGGLLGDTQYF; j_call: TRBJ2-3; v_call: TRBV10-3
cdr3_aa: CASSPQGRQGTDTQYF; j_call: TRBJ2-3; v_call: TRBV18
cdr3_aa: CASSPTTSFAGELFF; j_call: TRBJ2-2; v_call: TRBV5-1
cdr3_aa: CASSRDRGSYEQYF; j_call: TRBJ2-7; v_call: TRBV7-7
cdr3_aa: CASSPSSYEQYF; j_call: TRBJ2-7; v_call: TRBV4-1
cdr3_aa: CASSQDTVGALHF; j_call: TRBJ1-6; v_call: TRBV4-1
cdr3_aa: CASSIPRVDTGELFF; j_call: TRBJ2-2; v_call: TRBV19
cdr3_aa: CASSLAGAGGTYEQYF; j_call: TRBJ2-7; v_call: TRBV7-8
cdr3_aa: CASSIQASVTEAFF; j_call: TRBJ1-1; v_call: TRBV2
cdr3_aa: CAWSPGNRGAYNEQFF; j_call: TRBJ2-1; v_call: TRBV30
cdr3_aa: CATSRDPGFVYGYTF; j_call: TRBJ1-2; v_call: TRBV15
cdr3_aa: CASSLRPQGADTQYF; j_call: TRBJ2-3; v_call: TRBV7-2
cdr3_aa: CASHSRTGANVLTF; j_call: TRBJ2-6; v_call: TRBV2
cdr3_aa: CASSLEQGASGNTIYF; j_call: TRBJ1-3; v_call: TRBV5-1
cdr3_aa: CASSLAPGVSNQPQHF; j_call: TRBJ1-5; v_call: TRBV11-2
cdr3_aa: CASSHGSIRRLVEAFF; j_call: TRBJ1-1; v_call: TRBV4-1
cdr3_aa: CASSVKRDTEAFF; j_call: TRBJ1-1; v_call: TRBV19
cdr3_aa: CASSLSSNQPQHF; j_call: TRBJ1-5; v_call: TRBV27
cdr3_aa: CASSNLLSEAFF; j_call: TRBJ1-1; v_call: TRBV28
cdr3_aa: CASSLFWPPSTDTQYF; j_call: TRBJ2-3; v_call: TRBV27
cdr3_aa: CASSVATGLYSGNTIYF; j_call: TRBJ1-3; v_call: TRBV9
cdr3_aa: CARVSGGPNYGYTF; j_call: TRBJ1-2; v_call: TRBV21-1
cdr3_aa: CAWSALDRGYEQYF; j_call: TRBJ2-7; v_call: TRBV30
cdr3_aa: CASSLTSGVGETQYF; j_call: TRBJ2-5; v_call: TRBV7-3
cdr3_aa: CAWSVLSSGNTIYF; j_call: TRBJ1-3; v_call: TRBV30
cdr3_aa: CAFLQGYQEDEKLFF; j_call: TRBJ1-4; v_call: TRBV30
cdr3_aa: CASSLGFPGGYGYTF; j_call: TRBJ1-2; v_call: TRBV5-8